Each of the 6 T cell receptor beta chains below was sequenced from the same sample in a study of cytomegalovirus exposure and HLA in healthy donors. The repertoire was sequenced with immunoSEQ multiplex PCR; TCRdb's copy has only in-frame clones and lacks some. The data contain 200,000 or so clones, around 88% of them singletons. The sequencing sample was made of PBMCs. The receptor set was obtained from a young woman in good health and CMV-seronegative.

The rearrangement joins TRBV28 to TRBJ2-1; D perhaps matches TRBD2 (7 bases). Looked up from germline, CDR1 is MDHEN and CDR2 is SYDVKM. The CDR3 is 16 amino acids. The V end was cut by 8 bases, the J end by 0 bases, with 17 bases between. CDR3 sequence reads: CASEGEGPSSYNEQFF. The CDR3 DNA sequence: TGTGCCAGCGAGGGGGAGGGCCCGAGCTCCTACAATGAGCAGTTCTTC.

The chain joins TRBV4-3 to TRBJ1-2; no clear D gene. The CDR3 totals 15 residues. Germline V gene sequence: CDR1 LGHNA, CDR2 YSLEER. The ends were cut back, 1 base at V and 4 bases at J, with 13 bases in the middle. In DNA form, the CDR3 reads TGCGCCAGCAGCCAAGTTAAGCGTGGGAGCTATGGCTACACCTTC. It specifies CASSQVKRGSYGYTF.

The rearrangement joins TRBV2 to TRBJ2-7; 14 nucleotides match TRBD2. The CDR3 runs 16 residues. CDR1 SNHLY and CDR2 FYNNEI come from the germline V gene. The junction had 4 bases not matched to a gene; V was cut back by 2 bases and J by 4 bases. The CDR3 protein is CASSESTSGRGYEQYF. The CDR3 bases are TGTGCCAGCAGTGAATCGACTAGCGGGAGGGGGTACGAGCAGTACTTC.

In its sample, this clone was seen once. The rearrangement links TRBV6-5 to TRBJ2-1; 9 positions match TRBD2. This CDR3 is 15 amino acids long. Germline CDR1 MNHEY, CDR2 SVGAGI. V lost 6 bases, J lost 0 bases, and 3 bases stayed unmatched. The CDR3 sequence: CASRVAGVSYNEQFF. CDR3 nucleotide sequence: TGTGCCAGCAGGGTAGCGGGAGTCTCCTACAATGAGCAGTTCTTC.

The V call is TRBV28, the J call TRBJ2-2; 15 bases are shared with TRBD2. Germline V gene lookup returns CDR1 MDHEN and CDR2 SYDVKM. The CDR3 sequence is 18 residues long. Losses at the gene ends were 5 bases for V and 3 bases for J; bases not matched to a gene: 7. The CDR3 spells CASSPRTSGRADTGELFF. In DNA form, the CDR3 reads TGTGCCAGCAGTCCCCGGACTAGCGGGAGGGCCGACACCGGGGAGCTGTTTTTT.

The chain links TRBV6-6 to TRBJ1-4; a possible D gene is TRBD1 (5 bases). The V end was cut by 6 bases, the J end by 7 bases, with 21 bases between. The CDR3 contains 16 residues. Germline assignment: CDR1 MNHNY and CDR2 SVGAGI (reference sequence). CDR3 sequence: CASSNKEGIIGEKLFF. The CDR3 DNA follows: TGTGCCAGCAGCAACAAGGAGGGGATCATAGGTGAAAAACTGTTTTTT.